These 9 T cell receptor beta chains share one sample of origin, sequenced in a study of Ad26.COV2.S vaccination and SARS-CoV-2 variants. Treatment noted: some 20 received Ad26.COV2.S at low or high dose, single or two shots; 5 received placebo; per-sample allocation not given. Samples analyzed were those drawn on day 63 after the first vaccine or placebo injection. Profiling relied on immunoSEQ multiplex PCR, and the TCRdb table lists in-frame clones only, not all of them. The sample holds around 320,000 clones, roughly 84% seen once. The material was peripheral blood, obtained in a trial of Ad26.COV2.S vaccine versus placebo. Receptors originate from a person aged 18-65 years who received the Ad26.COV2.S COVID-19 vaccine or a placebo.

The J gene is TRBJ2-2, the V gene TRBV9; TRBD2 matches at 8 bases. V lost 0 bases to trimming and J lost 5 bases; unmatched junction nucleotides: 6. This CDR3 comprises 16 residues. The germline gives CDR1 SGDLS, CDR2 YYNGEE. In DNA form, the CDR3 reads TGTGCCAGCAGCGTAGGGGGACTAGGGAGAACCGGGGAGCTGTTTTTT. Protein sequence: CASSVGGLGRTGELFF.

The chain has TRBV6-5 and TRBJ2-2; TRBD2 might be the D (5 bases). The CDR3 has 14 residues. V was trimmed by 2 bases and J by 4 bases, leaving 8 bases between them. The V gene's germline CDR1 is MNHEY and CDR2 SVGAGI. The CDR3 loop reads CASSYPTSTGELFF. The CDR3 region has the DNA TGTGCCAGCAGTTACCCAACTAGCACCGGGGAGCTGTTTTTT.

The chain carries TRBV9 and TRBJ2-3, with 7 positions matching TRBD2. Germline V gene sequence: CDR1 SGDLS, CDR2 YYNGEE. The CDR3 totals 14 residues. J lost 3 bases, V lost 4 bases, and 5 bases had no gene match. The CDR3 region has the DNA TGTGCCAGCAGCTCGGCTAGCGGAACAGATACGCAGTATTTT. Translating gives CASSSASGTDTQYF.

The V call is TRBV6-6, the J call TRBJ2-3, with TRBD2 identical over 7 bases. Germline V gene data show CDR1 as MNHNY and CDR2 as SVGAGI (reference sequence). CDR3 size: 15 residues. J lost 4 bases, V lost 3 bases, and 7 bases had no gene match. In DNA form, the CDR3 reads TGTGCCAGCAGTTATCGTCAGGGAGGGGCAGATACGCAGTATTTT. The encoded protein is CASSYRQGGADTQYF.

CDR3 coding DNA: TGCGCCAGCAGCCCCATGGCTTTGGTCTACAATGAGCAGTTCTTC. It translates to CASSPMALVYNEQFF. V and J are TRBV4-3 and TRBJ2-1; D ambiguous. Germline-derived CDR1 and CDR2 are LGHNA and YSLEER. This CDR3 has 15 amino acids. V was clipped by 4 bases and J by 3 bases, with 13 bases between them.

This chain links TRBV5-1 with TRBJ1-5; TRBD1 matches 10 bases. The CDR3 is 14 residues long. Trimming took 4 bases from V and 5 from J; bases not matched to a gene: 3. Germline V gene sequence: CDR1 SGHRS, CDR2 YFSETQ. CDR3 amino acids: CASSPGQGYQPQHF. DNA of the CDR3: TGCGCCAGCAGCCCGGGACAGGGGTATCAGCCCCAGCATTTT.

The J gene is TRBJ2-5, the V gene TRBV2; TRBD1 agrees at 7 bases. This CDR3 comprises 15 residues. Germline lookup yields CDR1 SNHLY and CDR2 FYNNEI. Trimming at V came to 5 bases and at J to 5 bases, leaving 11 bases not matched to a gene. CDR3 in amino acids: CASSFTRQGGETQYF. Written as DNA, the CDR3 is TGTGCCAGCAGTTTTACTCGACAGGGCGGTGAGACCCAGTACTTC.

The chain links TRBV7-8 to TRBJ1-4; D ambiguous. Germline V lookup: CDR1 SGHVS, CDR2 FQNEAQ. With 5 bases removed from V and 2 bases from J, the gap between germline ends came to 12 bases. CDR3 size: 15 residues. In DNA form, the CDR3 reads TGTGCCAGCAGCCTCGACCTGCTGACTAATGAAAAACTGTTTTTT. It codes for CASSLDLLTNEKLFF.

V and J are TRBV19 and TRBJ2-5; a possible D gene is TRBD1 (5 bases). The germline V gene has CDR1 LNHDA and CDR2 SQIVND (reference sequence). The ends were cut back, 3 bases at V and 5 bases at J, with 13 bases in the middle. CDR3 size: 14 residues. The CDR3 sequence is CASSIRQTQETQYF. The CDR3 nucleotides are TGTGCCAGTAGTATCCGACAGACCCAGGAGACCCAGTACTTC.